Listed below are T cell receptor beta chains from one sample, sequenced in a study of STAT3 mutations in large granular lymphocyte leukemia. Method: immunoSEQ multiplex PCR; TCRdb's copy keeps in-frame clones and lacks some. The table records roughly 22,000 clones, over 90% of them present only once. The sample comprised peripheral blood mononuclear cells. All receptors derive from a man aged 35 to 55 with T-cell large granular lymphocyte leukemia. Some clones in this sample may be carry-over from other donors' samples. The CDR3 runs from the conserved cysteine through the conserved F or W. Fields, in order: V gene, D gene, J gene, clone size, CDR3 DNA, CDR3 protein. The D gene is left open where the match is weak. Not every row has a clone size; where given, it reads once, few, many or a size class.

TRBV7-2	.	TRBJ1-6	.	TGTGCCAGCAGCTTAGTCCCAGGAGGAAATTCACCCCTCCACTTT	CASSLVPGGNSPLHF
TRBV7-2	.	TRBJ2-2	.	TGTGCCAGCAGCTCGGGCCTCTTAGAATCTCGGGAGCTGTTTTTT	CASSSGLLESRELFF
TRBV28	TRBD1	TRBJ1-2	.	TGTGCCAGTACCGACAGGGGGCGCAACTATGGCTACACCTTC	CASTDRGRNYGYTF
TRBV4-3	.	TRBJ2-3	.	TGCGCCAGCAGCCAAGCCACCGGCACAGATACGCAGTATTTT	CASSQATGTDTQYF
TRBV14	.	TRBJ2-7	.	TGTGCCACCGGACAGACCTCCTACGAGCAGTACTTC	CATGQTSYEQYF
TRBV7-7	TRBD2	TRBJ2-3	.	TGTGCCAGCAGCTTGGCGGGGGTCACAGATACGCAGTATTTT	CASSLAGVTDTQYF
TRBV15	TRBD1	TRBJ2-7	once	TGTGCCACCAGCGTCGACAGGGCGCTAGCCTACGAGCAGTACTTC	CATSVDRALAYEQYF
TRBV30	.	TRBJ2-4	.	TGTGCCTGGAGTTTAGGGGGTGCGGACATTCAGTACTTC	CAWSLGGADIQYF
TRBV6-1	.	TRBJ2-5	.	TGTGCCAGTAGAACTCCCGGGCGGCAAGAGACCCAGTACTTC	CASRTPGRQETQYF
TRBV4-1	.	TRBJ1-6	.	TGCGCCAGCAGCCAAGGACCCAAATCACCCCTCCACTTT	CASSQGPKSPLHF
TRBV6-5	.	TRBJ2-7	.	TGTGCCAGCAGTTACTACGCCGACGGACCCTACGAGCAGTACTTC	CASSYYADGPYEQYF
TRBV5-4	.	TRBJ2-3	.	TGTGCCAGCAGCAGAAACAGGATTGGGAACACAGATACGCAGTATTTT	CASSRNRIGNTDTQYF
TRBV18	.	TRBJ1-2	.	TGTGCCAGCTCACTCCCTAACTATGGCTACACCTTC	CASSLPNYGYTF
TRBV4-3	.	TRBJ2-1	.	TGCGCCAGCAGCCAAGGACTAGATTCCTACAATGAGCAGTTCTTC	CASSQGLDSYNEQFF
TRBV6-5	.	TRBJ1-6	.	TGTGCCAGCGCGAACAGGGAAAATTCACCCCTCCACTTT	CASANRENSPLHF
TRBV5-4	TRBD1	TRBJ2-7	.	TGTGCCAGCAGCCGCGAGGGGGCGTTCAATTTCGAGCAGTACTTC	CASSREGAFNFEQYF
TRBV6-5	.	TRBJ2-2	.	TGTGCCAGCAGTTACCAGGGGAGAGGTACCGGGGAGCTGTTTTTT	CASSYQGRGTGELFF
TRBV30	.	TRBJ2-5	once	TGTGCCTGGAGTTACCCGTCTAGCTCGAAAGAGACCCAGTACTTC	CAWSYPSSSKETQYF
TRBV7-9	.	TRBJ2-7	.	TGTGCCAGCAGCTTAGGACTACAGGGAGGCGAGCAGTACTTC	CASSLGLQGGEQYF
TRBV18	TRBD1	TRBJ2-7	.	TGTGCCAGCTCGGCTCCGGGACAGAGCTACGAGCAGTACTTC	CASSAPGQSYEQYF
TRBV7-2	TRBD2	TRBJ2-2	once	TGTGCCAGCAGTTCTACCCTAGCGGGGGCGAACACCGGGGAGCTGTTTTTT	CASSSTLAGANTGELFF
TRBV29-1	TRBD1	TRBJ2-2	.	TGCAGCGTAACCTCCGGGACAGCGAACACCGGGGAGCTGTTTTTT	CSVTSGTANTGELFF
TRBV13	.	TRBJ1-5	.	TGTGCCAGCAGCTTACAGGGAAATCAGCCCCAGCATTTT	CASSLQGNQPQHF
TRBV14	.	TRBJ1-4	.	TGTGCCAGCAGCCAGGGGAACGAAAAACTGTTTTTT	CASSQGNEKLFF
TRBV19	.	TRBJ2-5	.	TGTGCCAGTAGTTCCGGAGAGACCCAGTACTTC	CASSSGETQYF
TRBV9	.	TRBJ1-2	.	TGTGCCAGCAGCGCCGGGAACAACTATGGCTACACCTTC	CASSAGNNYGYTF
TRBV6-5	.	TRBJ1-4	.	TGTGCCAGCAGTTACTCGGGGGCGCGAGAAAAACTGTTTTTT	CASSYSGAREKLFF
TRBV7-2	TRBD1	TRBJ2-7	.	TGTGCCAGCAGCTCCGTTCCGAAGGGGGCCACCTACGAGCAGTACTTC	CASSSVPKGATYEQYF
TRBV27	TRBD1	TRBJ1-5	.	TGTGCCAGCAGTTTAAAGAGGGGATTGAGGGGGCAATCGGATCAGCCCCAGCATTTT	CASSLKRGLRGQSDQPQHF
TRBV5-4	.	TRBJ1-2	.	TGTGCCAGCAGCTTCGGGCCAGACTATGGCTACACCTTC	CASSFGPDYGYTF
TRBV30	.	TRBJ1-6	.	TGTGCCTGGAGCCCGGACAGTTATTCACCCCTCCACTTT	CAWSPDSYSPLHF